Listed here are 8 T cell receptor beta chains from one sample, sequenced in a study of blood T cells in healthy people across ages. A second roughly 6 to 12 cycle PCR used barcoded and J-beta primers. Each CDR3 protein is one row after TCRdb ran MiXCR on the 5' RACE reads. The repertoire holds 710,000 or so distinct CDR3 sequences, with roughly 32% as singletons. Sequencing was done on a sample of blood. Source of these receptors: a woman over 75 in good health.

This clonotype was counted between two and nine times. The chain uses TRBV10-3 and TRBJ1-1; 10 bases are a match to TRBD1. CDR1 and CDR2 (germline): ENHRY, SYGVKD. The CDR3 extends over 15 amino acids. V was clipped by 4 bases and J by 3 bases; unmatched bases: 5. The CDR3 DNA sequence: TGTGCCATCAGTGGGAGACAGGGGGCGGACACTGAAGCTTTCTTT. It codes for CAISGRQGADTEAFF.

Ten or more counts support this clonotype. V and J are TRBV12-3 or TRBV12-4 and TRBJ1-2, with D hard to call. The CDR3 loop spans 14 amino acids. The V end was cut by 4 bases, the J end by 4 bases, with 13 bases between. The CDR3 DNA reads as TGTGCCAGCAGTTGGCCCGGGGAGGTCTATGGCTACACCTTC. Its translation is CASSWPGEVYGYTF.

Of note for this clonotype: The CDR3 does not end in the conserved phenylalanine or tryptophan, so this is likely a read error. The V gene is TRBV6-1, the J gene TRBJ2-3; D unclear. Per the germline V gene, CDR1 is MNHNS and CDR2 is SASEGT. The CDR3 consists of 17 residues. The V end was cut by 4 bases, the J end by 0 bases, with 17 bases between. The CDR3 bases are TGTGCCAGCAGTGCCCACCGCGGCGGATCTAGCACAGATACGCAGTATTTG. It yields the protein CASSAHRGGSSTDTQYL.

This chain uses TRBV27 with TRBJ2-7; D call uncertain. Trimming left V 3 bases short and J 3 bases short, with 12 bases between. The CDR3 runs to 14 residues. CDR1 and CDR2 (germline): MNHEY, SMNVEV (reference sequence). The CDR3 is CASSFKGRDYEQYF. CDR3 DNA sequence: TGTGCCAGCAGTTTTAAGGGAAGGGACTACGAGCAGTACTTC.

This chain links TRBV2 with TRBJ1-5, with D perhaps TRBD1 (5 bases). Trimming took 7 bases from V and 4 from J, leaving 17 bases between them. This CDR3 spans 15 amino acids. From germline, CDR1 is SNHLY and CDR2 FYNNEI. CDR3 DNA: TGTGCCAGCAATCCGCGGACAACTTATAATCAGCCCCAGCATTTT. Translation: CASNPRTTYNQPQHF.

This clonotype was counted between two and nine times. Since a much larger clone is just one base distant, this may be a read error. The chain employs TRBV5-1 and TRBJ2-6; D might be TRBD1 (5 bases). This CDR3 is 14 amino acids long. Germline CDR1 is SGHRS and CDR2 is YFSETQ. In DNA form, the CDR3 reads TGCGCCAGCAGCTCGAGCTCTGGGGCCAACGTCCGGACTTTC. Translating it yields CASSSSSGANVRTF.

This sequence joins TRBV14 and TRBJ2-3, with 8 bases matching TRBD2. The CDR3 loop spans 15 amino acids. Germline loops: CDR1 SGHDN, CDR2 FVKESK. With V trimmed by 3 bases and J by 3 bases, 5 bases remained unmatched. CDR3 sequence: CASSHSGAGTDTQYF. CDR3 sequence (DNA): TGTGCCAGCAGCCATAGCGGGGCGGGGACAGATACGCAGTATTTT.

Ten or more counts support this clonotype. The rearrangement uses TRBV29-1 and TRBJ2-3; D is uncertain. The V end was cut by 4 bases, the J end by 0 bases, with 11 bases between. This CDR3 region has 14 residues. Germline V gene lookup returns CDR1 SQVTM and CDR2 ANQGSEA. In nucleotides, the CDR3 is TGCAGCGTTGCTGCAATCTCTAGCACAGATACGCAGTATTTT. This encodes CSVAAISSTDTQYF.